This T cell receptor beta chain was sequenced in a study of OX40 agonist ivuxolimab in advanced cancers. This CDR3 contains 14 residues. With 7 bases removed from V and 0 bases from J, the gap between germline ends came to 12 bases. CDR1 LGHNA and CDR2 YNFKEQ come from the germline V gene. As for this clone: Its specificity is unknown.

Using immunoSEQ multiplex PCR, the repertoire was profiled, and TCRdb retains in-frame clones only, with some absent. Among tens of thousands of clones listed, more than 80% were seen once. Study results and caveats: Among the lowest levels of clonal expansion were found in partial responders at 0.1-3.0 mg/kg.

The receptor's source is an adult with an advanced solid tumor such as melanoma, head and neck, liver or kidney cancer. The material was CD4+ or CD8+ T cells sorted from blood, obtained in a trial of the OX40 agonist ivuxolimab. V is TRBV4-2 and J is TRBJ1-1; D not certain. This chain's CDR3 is CASTRSKMNTEAFF. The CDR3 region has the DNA TGTGCCAGCACCCGCTCGAAGATGAACACTGAAGCTTTCTTT.